The clone carrying this T cell receptor beta chain was detected many times. Trimming took 1 base from V and 5 from J; bases not matched to a gene: 17. CDR1 and CDR2 from the germline V gene are SGDLS and YYNGEE. This CDR3 contains 18 residues. The sample is drawn from a study of T-cell reconstitution after alpha-beta-depleted transplantation in children. It was with unique molecular identifiers that the TCRbeta library was prepared. TCRdb re-derived calls from the PCR reads in MiXCR, one entry per CDR3 protein. The data contain approximately 300,000 distinct CDR3 sequences, 10% of them singletons. The clonotype was recovered from a boy under two years old with acute myeloid leukemia, due to receive a stem cell transplant. The sequences come from PBMCs, collected before TCRalphabeta/CD19-depleted stem cell transplant. The chain recombines TRBV9 with TRBJ2-5; 7 nucleotides line up with TRBD2. This chain's CDR3 is CASSVSGLAVKPGETQYF. In DNA form, the CDR3 reads TGTGCCAGCAGCGTATCGGGCCTAGCGGTGAAACCAGGGGAGACCCAGTACTTC.